The 4 T cell receptor beta chains given below trace back to one sample, sequenced in a study of blood T cell repertoires in COVID-19. Libraries were prepared by immunoSEQ multiplex PCR; TCRdb keeps only in-frame clonotypes and omits some of them. The data contain 180,000 or so clones, around 87% of them singletons. Source material: peripheral blood. Receptors originate from a woman at least 80 years old in a cohort sampled during active or convalescent COVID-19.

CDR3 amino acids: CASSIGTSGGAPQFF. In DNA, the CDR3 is TGCGCCAGCAGCATCGGGACTAGCGGGGGGGCCCCGCAGTTCTTC. The chain combines TRBV5-1 with TRBJ2-1; TRBD2 matches 16 bases. CDR1 SGHRS and CDR2 YFSETQ come from the germline V gene. This CDR3 contains 15 residues. Losses at the gene ends were 4 bases for V and 12 bases for J; bases not matched to a gene: 7. The full variable domain, rest sourced from reference TRBV5-1 and TRBJ2-1, is KAGVTQTPRYLIKTRGQQVTLSCSPISGHRSVSWYQQTPGQGLQFLFEYFSETQRNKGNFPGRFSGRQFSNSRSEMNVSTLELGDSALYLCASSIGTSGGAPQFFGPGTRLTVL.

The rearrangement uses TRBV6-5 and TRBJ1-6, with 7 bases matching TRBD1. In germline, CDR1 is MNHEY, CDR2 SVGAGI. Losses at the gene ends were 0 bases for V and 10 bases for J; bases not matched to a gene: 6. The CDR3 has 15 amino acids. CDR3 region: CASSYSAQGGSPLHF. CDR3 nucleotide sequence: TGTGCCAGCAGTTACTCAGCTCAGGGGGGATCACCCCTCCACTTT.

This clone has just one count. The gene calls are TRBV18 and TRBJ1-5; 7 positions match TRBD1. Trimming cost V 4 bases and J 4 bases; bases outside gene matches: 10. CDR1 and CDR2 from the germline V gene are KGHSH and LQKENI. The CDR3 has 16 residues. This chain's CDR3 is CASSQQGNLPNQPQHF. The CDR3 DNA reads as TGTGCCAGCTCACAACAGGGGAACCTTCCAAATCAGCCCCAGCATTTT.

Turning to this clone: Other DNA sequences from this sample encode an identical CDR3 as well. This sequence joins TRBV7-9 and TRBJ1-4, with D maybe TRBD1 (5 bases). CDR1 and CDR2 (germline): SEHNR, FQNEAQ (reference sequence). This CDR3 contains 15 residues. V was cut by 5 bases and J by 1 base, with 11 bases left in between. The CDR3: CASSRRQGTNEKLFF. The CDR3 coding sequence is TGTGCCAGCAGCCGGCGGCAGGGAACTAATGAAAAACTGTTTTTT.